Presented here are 30 T cell receptor beta chains from one specimen sequenced in a study of T cells after yellow fever vaccination. Each CDR3 protein gets one entry after TCRdb re-called the 5' RACE reads with MiXCR. Seen here are 250,000 to 300,000 distinct CDR3 sequences, approximately 10% observed once, and the top ten hold 3% to 4%. This sample comprised CD4+ T cells sorted from PBMCs, obtained 5 days after the yellow fever booster vaccination. The receptors were gathered from a man aged 18 to 30 who received the YFV17D yellow fever vaccine.

This clonotype was seen repeatedly, ten times or more. This chain uses TRBV20-1 with TRBJ2-1, with TRBD2 as a possible D gene (6 bases). This CDR3 is built from 12 residues. CDR1 is DFQATT, CDR2 SNEGSKA, per germline (reference sequence). V was clipped by 5 bases and J by 8 bases, with 13 bases between them. This CDR3 is CSAPWAGYEQFF. Written as DNA, the CDR3 is TGCAGTGCTCCCTGGGCGGGGTATGAGCAGTTCTTC.

This clonotype has more than one count but fewer than ten. The rearrangement uses TRBV4-1 and TRBJ2-4; D possibly uses TRBD1 or TRBD2 (6 bases each). CDR3 size: 18 residues. Germline CDR1 reads MGHRA; CDR2 reads YSYEKL. Trimming stripped 4 bases from V and 3 bases from J, with 22 bases between. CDR3 loop: CASSRDGGAGWSKNIQYF. The DNA for the CDR3 is TGCGCCAGCAGCCGAGACGGGGGCGCAGGTTGGAGCAAAAACATTCAGTACTTC.

This clonotype has more than one count but fewer than ten. The chain employs TRBV9 and TRBJ1-5; D is uncertain. The CDR3 runs to 13 residues. Germline V lookup: CDR1 SGDLS, CDR2 YYNGEE. V shed 1 base and J shed 7 bases, with 9 bases lying between them. The CDR3 is CASSVFVDQPQHF. The CDR3 DNA follows: TGTGCCAGCAGCGTATTCGTGGACCAGCCCCAGCATTTT.

This clonotype has only a few counts. The CDR3 nucleotides read TGTGCCAGCTCACCAGAGGGGGGCAACACAGATACGCAGTATTTT. It yields the protein CASSPEGGNTDTQYF. This chain joins TRBV18 and TRBJ2-3; possibly TRBD1 or TRBD2 for D (6 bases each). CDR1 is KGHSH and CDR2 is LQKENI in the germline V gene. With 2 bases removed from V and 2 bases from J, the gap between germline ends came to 11 bases. This CDR3 contains 15 residues.

In this sample, this clonotype turned up a few times. The chain is built from TRBV5-1 and TRBJ2-3, with 9 positions matching TRBD1. Germline-derived CDR1 and CDR2 are SGHRS and YFSETQ. The CDR3 is 16 residues long. The trim removed 0 bases at V and 9 bases at J, leaving 11 bases unmatched. The CDR3 DNA follows: TGCGCCAGCAGCTTGGTGACAGGACAGGGGACGGACACGCAGTATTTT. It codes for CASSLVTGQGTDTQYF.

The table lists this clonotype with a few counts. The chain joins TRBV6-2 or TRBV6-3 to TRBJ2-1; 12 bases fit TRBD1. Unmatched junction bases numbered 20, after V lost 7 bases and J lost 1 base. The germline CDR1 and CDR2 sequences are MNHEY and SVGEGT. The CDR3 is 21 residues long. The CDR3 here is CASINRGGQGADKRSYNEQFF. CDR3 nucleotide sequence: TGTGCCAGCATTAATCGAGGGGGACAGGGGGCAGATAAGAGGTCCTACAATGAGCAGTTCTTC.

V usage is TRBV29-1 and J usage is TRBJ1-1, with unresolved D. Trimming removed 5 bases from V and 1 base from J, with 11 bases in between. Germline V lookup: CDR1 SQVTM, CDR2 ANQGSEA. The CDR3 has 13 residues. DNA of the CDR3: TGCAGCGTTAAGAGGACGGCGAACACTGAAGCTTTCTTT. Its translation: CSVKRTANTEAFF.

This chain uses TRBV5-1 with TRBJ1-2; D is unclear. The CDR3 runs to 12 residues. Germline V gene data show CDR1 as SGHRS and CDR2 as YFSETQ. The V end lost 4 bases, the J end lost 7 bases, and 11 bases lay between the germline ends. CDR3 sequence reads: CASSVDFTGYTF. DNA for the CDR3: TGCGCCAGCAGCGTGGACTTCACTGGCTACACCTTC.

This clonotype was detected many times. This chain uses TRBV20-1 with TRBJ2-3, with D possibly being TRBD1 (5 bases). This CDR3 spans 12 amino acids. Germline loops: CDR1 DFQATT, CDR2 SNEGSKA (reference sequence). CDR3 residues: CGGMGRTDTQYF. CDR3 nucleotide sequence: TGCGGTGGTATGGGGCGCACAGATACGCAGTATTTT.

This clonotype was seen a handful of times. V usage is TRBV6-5 and J usage is TRBJ1-4, with D tentatively TRBD1 (5 bases). The CDR3 runs 14 residues. From germline, CDR1 is MNHEY and CDR2 SVGAGI. V was clipped by 4 bases and J by 8 bases, with 14 bases between them. The CDR3 loop reads CASSSAREAEKLFF. CDR3 in DNA: TGTGCCAGCAGTTCCGCCAGGGAGGCGGAAAAACTGTTTTTT.

The chain carries TRBV6-5 and TRBJ1-1, with D hard to call. V lost 5 bases and J lost 8, with 21 bases in between. This CDR3 region has 15 residues. CDR1 is MNHEY and CDR2 is SVGAGI in the germline V gene. DNA of the CDR3: TGTGCCAGCAGTCCGACCGCCTCAGGAGACGCCGAAGCTTTCTTT. Protein product: CASSPTASGDAEAFF.

This clonotype was seen more than once but under ten times. V usage is TRBV28 and J usage is TRBJ1-6, with a tentative D call TRBD1 (5 bases). This CDR3 comprises 16 residues. Per germline, CDR1 MDHEN and CDR2 SYDVKM. V was cut by 6 bases and J by 7 bases, with 19 bases left in between. This CDR3 is CASRPNAGSGNSPLHF. The CDR3 bases are TGTGCCAGCAGACCTAACGCAGGGTCGGGAAATTCACCCCTCCACTTT.

The V gene is TRBV18, the J gene TRBJ2-7; D might be TRBD2 (7 bases). The ends were cut back, 2 bases at V and 5 bases at J, with 13 bases in the middle. Germline lookup yields CDR1 KGHSH and CDR2 LQKENI. The CDR3 consists of 14 residues. The CDR3 reads CASSPSAGANEQYF. In DNA, the CDR3 is TGTGCCAGCTCACCAAGCGCGGGGGCCAACGAGCAGTACTTC.

This clonotype occurred a few times. The chain employs TRBV24-1 and TRBJ1-2, with 11 positions matching TRBD1. The CDR3 is made up of 15 amino acids. Germline V gene sequence: CDR1 KGHDR, CDR2 SFDVKD. V lost 3 bases and J lost 8; bases outside the gene matches: 7. The CDR3 DNA reads as TGTGCCACCAGTGATGAAGGACAGGGGGCAAGGGGCTACACCTTC. The encoded protein is CATSDEGQGARGYTF.

This clonotype came up many times. J is TRBJ2-3 and V is TRBV6-2 or TRBV6-3; 8 nucleotides match TRBD2. The CDR3 spans 15 residues. Germline CDR1 MNHEY, CDR2 SVGEGT. The ends lost 8 bases at V and 3 bases at J; junction bases unmatched: 10. The CDR3 loop is CASGGAGGRTDTQYF. The CDR3 DNA reads as TGTGCCAGCGGAGGTGCGGGGGGAAGGACAGATACGCAGTATTTT.

There are a few counts of this clonotype. The gene calls are TRBV11-2 and TRBJ2-7, with D maybe TRBD1 (6 bases). CDR1 and CDR2 from the germline V gene are SGHAT and FQNNGV. CDR3 length equals 15 residues. V was cut by 5 bases and J by 0 bases, with 14 bases left in between. CDR3 region: CASSKTGRSSYEQYF. DNA of the CDR3: TGTGCCAGCAGCAAGACAGGTAGAAGCTCCTACGAGCAGTACTTC.

A few counts support this clonotype. The rearrangement uses TRBV2 and TRBJ2-7; D unclear. The CDR3 is made up of 11 amino acids. Trimming pared 5 bases from V and 5 bases from J, leaving 7 bases between. CDR1 and CDR2 (germline): SNHLY, FYNNEI. The CDR3 bases are TGTGCCAGCAGTCTTGACAACGAGCAGTACTTC. Translating gives CASSLDNEQYF.

This clonotype was seen a handful of times. V usage is TRBV2 and J usage is TRBJ1-4; D gene ambiguous. Germline values: CDR1 SNHLY, CDR2 FYNNEI. V was trimmed by 7 bases and J by 6 bases, leaving 9 bases between them. This CDR3 is built from 12 residues. CDR3 in DNA: TGTGCCAGCAAAGGAGACTATGAAAAACTGTTTTTT. This sequence encodes CASKGDYEKLFF.

V is TRBV6-5 and J is TRBJ1-2, with TRBD1 as a possible D gene (6 bases). V was shortened by 6 bases and J by 7 bases, with 18 bases between the two germline ends. The CDR3 has 14 amino acids. Per the germline V gene, CDR1 is MNHEY and CDR2 is SVGAGI. The CDR3 loop reads CASREPSGVGGYTF. CDR3 DNA sequence: TGTGCCAGCAGGGAACCTTCAGGGGTGGGTGGCTACACCTTC.

This clonotype was counted a few times. J is TRBJ1-2 and V is TRBV12-3 or TRBV12-4; TRBD1 aligns across 8 bases. J lost 3 bases, V lost 6 bases, and 6 bases had no gene match. This CDR3 region has 14 residues. CDR3 amino acids: CASSPGQGYYGYTF. CDR3 nucleotide sequence: TGTGCCAGCAGCCCAGGACAGGGCTACTATGGCTACACCTTC.

The chain joins TRBV5-1 to TRBJ2-1; D is perhaps TRBD1 (5 bases). The CDR3 totals 16 residues. Trimming removed 7 bases from V and 0 bases from J, with 17 bases in between. The germline CDR1 and CDR2 sequences are SGHRS and YFSETQ. The CDR3 here is CASGKRGSSSYNEQFF. The CDR3 DNA reads TGCGCCAGCGGGAAAAGGGGATCGAGCTCCTACAATGAGCAGTTCTTC. Variable domain in full (rest from reference TRBV5-1 and TRBJ2-1): KAGVTQTPRYLIKTRGQQVTLSCSPISGHRSVSWYQQTPGQGLQFLFEYFSETQRNKGNFPGRFSGRQFSNSRSEMNVSTLELGDSALYLCASGKRGSSSYNEQFFGPGTRLTVL.

This clonotype showed up just a few times. The rearrangement joins TRBV30 to TRBJ1-5; D remains ambiguous. Germline assignment: CDR1 GTSNPN and CDR2 SVGIG (reference sequence). V lost 2 bases, J lost 6 bases, and 11 bases lay in between. The CDR3 loop spans 13 amino acids. The DNA for the CDR3 is TGTGCCTGGAGTTGGCGAGTAGGTCAGCCCCAGCATTTT. Its protein is CAWSWRVGQPQHF.

The chain couples TRBV4-2 to TRBJ2-7; D is unresolved. V lost 6 bases, J lost 0 bases, and 15 bases lay in between. Germline V lookup: CDR1 LGHNA, CDR2 YNFKEQ. The length of the CDR3 is 15 residues. The CDR3 coding sequence is TGTGCCAGCAGTCGTGACACATCAAACTCCTACGAGCAGTACTTC. Residues: CASSRDTSNSYEQYF.

This clonotype was seen a few times. The rearrangement links TRBV24-1 to TRBJ2-2; TRBD1 matches at 8 bases. J was trimmed by 4 bases and V by 3 bases; bases with no gene match: 15. The CDR3 runs to 19 residues. Per germline, CDR1 KGHDR and CDR2 SFDVKD. The CDR3, as DNA: TGTGCCACCAGTGATATACCGGGGGCGGACAGGGCCCCCACCGGGGAGCTGTTTTTT. This codes for CATSDIPGADRAPTGELFF.

The CDR3 DNA reads as TGTGCCAGTACGGGGTCTCGCACAGATACGCAGTATTTT. It is translated as CASTGSRTDTQYF. This chain uses TRBV19 with TRBJ2-3, with D maybe TRBD2 (5 bases). Germline V CDR1 and CDR2: LNHDA, SQIVND (reference sequence). Trimming shortened V by 7 bases and J by 1 base, and 9 bases separated the two germline ends. This CDR3 is 13 amino acids long.

This clonotype was detected a few times. V is TRBV20-1 and J is TRBJ2-3; 11 positions match TRBD2. J lost 4 bases, V lost 3 bases, and 15 bases had no gene match. This CDR3 has 18 amino acids. Germline V gene data show CDR1 as DFQATT and CDR2 as SNEGSKA (reference sequence). The DNA of the CDR3 is TGCAGTGCTAGGGGCGGGACTAGCGGTGTTAAAGATCCAGATACGCAGTATTTT. This sequence encodes CSARGGTSGVKDPDTQYF.

The V and J genes are TRBV5-1 and TRBJ2-3; possibly TRBD2 for D (6 bases). Trimming took 6 bases from V and 6 from J, leaving 17 bases between them. The CDR3 sequence is 14 residues long. The germline CDR1 and CDR2 sequences are SGHRS and YFSETQ. In DNA, the CDR3 is TGCGCCAGCAACGATAGCGGTCCGGACGATACGCAGTATTTT. Translated: CASNDSGPDDTQYF.

At least ten counts were recorded for this clonotype. One end of the junction is discordant with germline, which a read error may explain. This chain joins TRBV7-9 and TRBJ1-2, with 7 bases fitting TRBD1. CDR3 length: 13 amino acids. Germline-derived CDR1 and CDR2 are SEHNR and FQNEAQ (reference sequence). CDR3: CASSPQGNYGYTF. In DNA form, the CDR3 reads TGCGCCAGCAGCCCACAGGGGAACTATGGCTACACCTTC.

This clonotype was recorded many times. V is TRBV29-1 and J is TRBJ1-1, with 8 bases lining up with TRBD1. Losses at the gene ends were 3 bases for V and 8 bases for J; bases not matched to a gene: 11. From germline, CDR1 is SQVTM and CDR2 ANQGSEA. The CDR3 loop spans 14 amino acids. The CDR3, as DNA: TGCAGCGTTGACGTTGGCAGGGGGCTTGCCGAAGCTTTCTTT. Translated, it gives CSVDVGRGLAEAFF.

The chain recombines TRBV20-1 with TRBJ2-1, with TRBD1 identical over 10 bases. This CDR3 spans 13 amino acids. The germline gives CDR1 DFQATT, CDR2 SNEGSKA (reference sequence). V gave up 5 bases and J gave up 9 bases; unmatched junction bases: 7. The CDR3 coding sequence is TGCAGTGCTCCACAGACAGGGGGCAGTGAGCAGTTCTTC. This codes for CSAPQTGGSEQFF.